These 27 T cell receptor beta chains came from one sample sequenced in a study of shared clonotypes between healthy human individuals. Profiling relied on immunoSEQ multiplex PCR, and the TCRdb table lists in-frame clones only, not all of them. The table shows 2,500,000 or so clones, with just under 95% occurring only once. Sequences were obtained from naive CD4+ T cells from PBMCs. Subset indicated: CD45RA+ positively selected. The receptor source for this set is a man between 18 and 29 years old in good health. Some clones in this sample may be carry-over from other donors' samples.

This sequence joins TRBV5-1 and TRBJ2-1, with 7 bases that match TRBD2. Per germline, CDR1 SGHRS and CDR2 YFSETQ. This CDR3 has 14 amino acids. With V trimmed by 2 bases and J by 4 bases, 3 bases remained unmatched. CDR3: CASSLREVYNEQFF. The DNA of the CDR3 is TGCGCCAGCAGCTTACGGGAGGTTTACAATGAGCAGTTCTTC.

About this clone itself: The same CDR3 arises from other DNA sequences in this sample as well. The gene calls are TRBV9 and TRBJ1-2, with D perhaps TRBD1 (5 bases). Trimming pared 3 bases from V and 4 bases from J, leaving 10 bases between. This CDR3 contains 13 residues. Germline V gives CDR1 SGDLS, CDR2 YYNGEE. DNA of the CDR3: TGTGCCAGCAGCGCCGGGACGGCCTATGGCTACACCTTC. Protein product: CASSAGTAYGYTF.

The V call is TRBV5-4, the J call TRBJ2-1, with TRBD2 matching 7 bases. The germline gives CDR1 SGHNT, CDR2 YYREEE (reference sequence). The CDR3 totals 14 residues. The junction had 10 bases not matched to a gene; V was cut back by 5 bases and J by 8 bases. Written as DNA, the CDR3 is TGTGCCAGCAGTCTTGGCGGGAGACCGGATGAGCAGTTCTTC. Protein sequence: CASSLGGRPDEQFF.

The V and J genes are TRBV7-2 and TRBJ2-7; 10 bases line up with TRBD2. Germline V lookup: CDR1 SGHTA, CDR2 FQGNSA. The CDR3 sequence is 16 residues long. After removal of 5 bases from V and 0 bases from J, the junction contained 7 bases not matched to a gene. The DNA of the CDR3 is TGTGCCAGCAGCCGAAGAGCGGGAGGGCTCTCCTACGAGCAGTACTTC. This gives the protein CASSRRAGGLSYEQYF. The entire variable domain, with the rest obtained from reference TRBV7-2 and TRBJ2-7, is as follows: GAGVSQSPSNKVTEKGKDVELRCDPISGHTALYWYRQSLGQGLEFLIYFQGNSAPDKSGLPSDRFSAERTGGSVSTLTIQRTQQEDSAVYLCASSRRAGGLSYEQYFGPGTRLTVT.

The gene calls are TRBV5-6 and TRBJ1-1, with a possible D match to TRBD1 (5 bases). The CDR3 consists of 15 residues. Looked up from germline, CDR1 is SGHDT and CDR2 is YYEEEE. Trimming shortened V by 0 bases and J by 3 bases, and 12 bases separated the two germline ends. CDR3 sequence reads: CASSLGPLGDTEAFF. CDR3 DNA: TGTGCCAGCAGCTTGGGACCGCTGGGGGACACTGAAGCTTTCTTT.

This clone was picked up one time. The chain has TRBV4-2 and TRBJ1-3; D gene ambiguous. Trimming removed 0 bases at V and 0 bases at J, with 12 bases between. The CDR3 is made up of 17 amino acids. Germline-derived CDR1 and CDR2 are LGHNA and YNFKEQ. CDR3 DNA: TGTGCCAGCAGCCAAGATTCCCGAGCTCCCTCTGGAAACACCATATATTTT. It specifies CASSQDSRAPSGNTIYF.

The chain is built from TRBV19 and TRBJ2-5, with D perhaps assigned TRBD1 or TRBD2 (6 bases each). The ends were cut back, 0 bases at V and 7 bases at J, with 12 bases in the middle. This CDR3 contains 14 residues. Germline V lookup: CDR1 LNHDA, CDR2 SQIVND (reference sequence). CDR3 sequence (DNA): TGTGCCAGTAGTATAGAATGGGGGGCCCTGACCCAGTACTTC. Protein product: CASSIEWGALTQYF.

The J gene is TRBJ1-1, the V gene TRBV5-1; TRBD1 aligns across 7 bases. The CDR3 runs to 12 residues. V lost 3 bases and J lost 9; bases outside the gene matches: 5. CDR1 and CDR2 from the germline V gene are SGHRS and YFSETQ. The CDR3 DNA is TGCGCCAGCAGCTACCCGGACAGGAAAGCTTTCTTT. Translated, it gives CASSYPDRKAFF.

The CDR3 DNA is TGTGCCAGCAGTGGGGATGGGGGAAGATCCAATGAGCAGTTCTTC. Translating gives CASSGDGGRSNEQFF. The chain is built from TRBV6-1 and TRBJ2-1, with D perhaps assigned TRBD1 or TRBD2 (5 bases each). Trimming removed 4 bases from V and 6 bases from J, with 16 bases in between. The CDR3 has 15 amino acids. Germline V CDR1 and CDR2: MNHNS, SASEGT.

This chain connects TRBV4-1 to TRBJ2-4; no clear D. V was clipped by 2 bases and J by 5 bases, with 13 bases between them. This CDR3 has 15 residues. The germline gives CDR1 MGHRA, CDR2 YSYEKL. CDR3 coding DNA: TGCGCCAGCAGCCAACCAGTCTCTAGAGAAAACATTCAGTACTTC. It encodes CASSQPVSRENIQYF.

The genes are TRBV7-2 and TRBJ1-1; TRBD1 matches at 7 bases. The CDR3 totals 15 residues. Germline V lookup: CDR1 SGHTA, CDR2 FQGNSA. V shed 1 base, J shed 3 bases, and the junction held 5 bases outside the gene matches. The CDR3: CASSLEGAGYTEAFF. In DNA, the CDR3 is TGTGCCAGCAGCTTAGAGGGGGCGGGGTACACTGAAGCTTTCTTT.

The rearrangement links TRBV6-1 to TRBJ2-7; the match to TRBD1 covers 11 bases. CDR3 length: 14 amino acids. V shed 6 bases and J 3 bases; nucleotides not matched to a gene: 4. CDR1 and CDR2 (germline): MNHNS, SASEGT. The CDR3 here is CASRTGTGGYEQYF. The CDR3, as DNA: TGTGCCAGCAGGACCGGGACAGGGGGCTACGAGCAGTACTTC.

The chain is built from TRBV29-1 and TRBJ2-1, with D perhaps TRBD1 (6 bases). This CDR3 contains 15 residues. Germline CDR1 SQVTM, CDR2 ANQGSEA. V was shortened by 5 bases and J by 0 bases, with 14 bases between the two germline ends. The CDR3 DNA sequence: TGCAGCGTTCAAGGGGGACCTAGCTCCTACAATGAGCAGTTCTTC. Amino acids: CSVQGGPSSYNEQFF.

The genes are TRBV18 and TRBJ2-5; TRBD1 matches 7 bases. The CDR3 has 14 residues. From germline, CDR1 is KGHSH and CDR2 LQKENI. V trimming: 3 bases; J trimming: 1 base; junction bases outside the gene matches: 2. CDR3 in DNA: TGTGCCAGCTCACCGGGACAGACCCAAGAGACCCAGTACTTC. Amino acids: CASSPGQTQETQYF.

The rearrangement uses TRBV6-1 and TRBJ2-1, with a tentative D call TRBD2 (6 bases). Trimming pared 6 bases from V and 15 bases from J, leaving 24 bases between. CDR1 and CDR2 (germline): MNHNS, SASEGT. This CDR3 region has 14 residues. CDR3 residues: CASRIPGPVGTPFF. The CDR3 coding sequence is TGTGCCAGCAGGATCCCGGGGCCGGTAGGGACTCCGTTCTTC.

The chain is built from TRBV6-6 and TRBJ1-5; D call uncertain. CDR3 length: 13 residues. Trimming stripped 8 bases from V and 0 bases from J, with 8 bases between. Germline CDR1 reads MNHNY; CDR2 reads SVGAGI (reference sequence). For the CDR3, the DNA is TGTGCCAGCGCGGCAGTTAGCAATCAGCCCCAGCATTTT. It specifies CASAAVSNQPQHF.

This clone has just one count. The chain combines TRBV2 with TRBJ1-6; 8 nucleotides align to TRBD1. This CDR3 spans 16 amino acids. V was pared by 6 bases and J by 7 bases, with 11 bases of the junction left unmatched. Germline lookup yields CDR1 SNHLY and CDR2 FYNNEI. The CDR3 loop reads CASSPDRALGNSPLHF. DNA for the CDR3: TGTGCCAGCAGCCCGGACAGGGCCCTCGGGAATTCACCCCTCCACTTT.

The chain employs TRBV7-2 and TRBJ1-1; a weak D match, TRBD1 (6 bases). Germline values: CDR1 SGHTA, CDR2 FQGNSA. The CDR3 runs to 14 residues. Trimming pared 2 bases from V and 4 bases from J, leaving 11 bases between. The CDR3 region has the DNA TGTGCCAGCAGCTTACTTCAGGGGATCACTGAAGCTTTCTTT. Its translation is CASSLLQGITEAFF.

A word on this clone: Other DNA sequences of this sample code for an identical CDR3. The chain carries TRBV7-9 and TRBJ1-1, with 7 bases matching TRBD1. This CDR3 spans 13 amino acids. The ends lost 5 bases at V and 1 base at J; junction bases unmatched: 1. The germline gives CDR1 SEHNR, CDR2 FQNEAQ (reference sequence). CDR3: CASSQGGNTEAFF. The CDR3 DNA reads TGTGCCAGCAGCCAGGGGGGGAACACTGAAGCTTTCTTT.

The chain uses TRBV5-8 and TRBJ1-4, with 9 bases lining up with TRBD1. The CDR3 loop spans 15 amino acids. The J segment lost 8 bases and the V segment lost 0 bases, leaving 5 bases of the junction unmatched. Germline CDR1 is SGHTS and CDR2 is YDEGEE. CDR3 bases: TGTGCCAGCAGCTTGGGGGACAGGGTAACGGAAAAACTGTTTTTT. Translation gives CASSLGDRVTEKLFF.

Here the CDR3 reads CASSYTSGGSSYEQYF. CDR3 bases: TGCGCCAGCAGCTATACTAGCGGGGGTAGCTCCTACGAGCAGTACTTC. The genes are TRBV5-1 and TRBJ2-7; the match to TRBD2 covers 11 bases. V gave up 3 bases and J gave up 0 bases; unmatched junction bases: 5. The CDR3 has 16 amino acids. Germline V gives CDR1 SGHRS, CDR2 YFSETQ.

The CDR3 protein is CASSPDGPTGELFF. The CDR3 DNA reads TGTGCCAGCAGTCCAGACGGACCCACCGGGGAGCTGTTTTTT. The rearrangement joins TRBV2 to TRBJ2-2; no definite D call. Germline values: CDR1 SNHLY, CDR2 FYNNEI. Trimming took off 5 bases at V and 4 bases at J, with 11 bases between the two ends. This CDR3 is built from 14 residues.

The CDR3 here is CASRPPGLEASGELFF. CDR3 nucleotide sequence: TGCGCCAGCAGACCTCCCGGACTAGAGGCGAGTGGGGAGCTGTTTTTT. The chain combines TRBV5-1 with TRBJ2-2; 7 nucleotides match TRBD2. This CDR3 region has 16 residues. The germline CDR1 and CDR2 sequences are SGHRS and YFSETQ. V lost 5 bases, J lost 8 bases, and 15 bases stayed unmatched.

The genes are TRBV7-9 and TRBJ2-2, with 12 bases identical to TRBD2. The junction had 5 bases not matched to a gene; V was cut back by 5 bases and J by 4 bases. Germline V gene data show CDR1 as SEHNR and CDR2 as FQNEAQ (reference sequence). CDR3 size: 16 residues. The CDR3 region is CASSPLAGGSTGELFF. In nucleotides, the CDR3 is TGTGCCAGCAGCCCCCTAGCGGGAGGGTCCACCGGGGAGCTGTTTTTT.

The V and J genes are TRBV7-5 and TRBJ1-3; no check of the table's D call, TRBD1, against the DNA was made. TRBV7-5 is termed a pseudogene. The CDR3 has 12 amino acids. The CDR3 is CARSSPSNTIYF. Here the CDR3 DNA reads TGTGCCAGAAGCTCCCCATCAAACACCATATATTTT.

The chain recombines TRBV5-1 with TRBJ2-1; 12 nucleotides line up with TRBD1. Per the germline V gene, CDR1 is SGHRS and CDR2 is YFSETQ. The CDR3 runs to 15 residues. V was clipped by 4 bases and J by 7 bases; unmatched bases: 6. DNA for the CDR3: TGCGCCAGCAGCGTGGGACAGGGGGCTTTAAATGAGCAGTTCTTC. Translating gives CASSVGQGALNEQFF.

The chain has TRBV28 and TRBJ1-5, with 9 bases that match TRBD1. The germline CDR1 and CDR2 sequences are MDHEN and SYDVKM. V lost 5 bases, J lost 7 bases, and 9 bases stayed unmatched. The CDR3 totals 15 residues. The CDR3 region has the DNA TGTGCCAGCAGTGATGGAACAGGGGGCGGGCAGCCCCAGCATTTT. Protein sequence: CASSDGTGGGQPQHF.